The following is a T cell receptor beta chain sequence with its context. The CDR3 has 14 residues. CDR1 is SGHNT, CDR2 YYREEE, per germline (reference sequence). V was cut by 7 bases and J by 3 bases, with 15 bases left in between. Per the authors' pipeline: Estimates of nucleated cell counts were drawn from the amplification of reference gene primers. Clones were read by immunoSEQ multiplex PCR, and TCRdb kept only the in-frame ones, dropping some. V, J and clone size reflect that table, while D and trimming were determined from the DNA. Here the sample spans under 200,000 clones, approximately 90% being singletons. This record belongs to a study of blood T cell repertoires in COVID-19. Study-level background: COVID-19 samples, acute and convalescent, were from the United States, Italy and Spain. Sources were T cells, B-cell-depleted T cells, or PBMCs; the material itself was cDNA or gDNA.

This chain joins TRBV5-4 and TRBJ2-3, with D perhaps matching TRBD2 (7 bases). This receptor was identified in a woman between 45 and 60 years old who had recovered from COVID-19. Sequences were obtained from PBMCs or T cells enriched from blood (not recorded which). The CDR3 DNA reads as TGTGCCAGCGGCATGGGGGGGCGGACAGATACGCAGTATTTT. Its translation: CASGMGGRTDTQYF.